This T cell receptor beta chain emerged from a study of cytomegalovirus exposure and HLA in healthy donors. For this clone: Its target is not known.

Overall study results and limits: In a later analysis, compared with equally common non-associated chains, HLA-associated beta chains were more expanded. Presence/absence analyses assumed roughly uniform sequencing depth across donors, which may not hold.

V was shortened by 1 base and J by 0 bases, with 12 bases between the two germline ends. The CDR3 is 17 residues long. Per germline, CDR1 LGHNA and CDR2 YNFKEQ. Primers: 60 Vbeta forward and 13 Jbeta reverse. Clones were read by immunoSEQ multiplex PCR, and TCRdb kept only the in-frame ones, dropping some. Of 100,000 to 150,000 clones in the sample, roughly 86% were seen once. The J gene is TRBJ2-2, the V gene TRBV4-2; D not resolved. What was sequenced was PBMCs. This TCR was recovered from a man between 18 and 29 years old in good health and CMV-seronegative. The CDR3 coding sequence is TGTGCCAGCAGCCAAGTTCAGGCACTTACGAACACCGGGGAGCTGTTTTTT. Its translation: CASSQVQALTNTGELFF.